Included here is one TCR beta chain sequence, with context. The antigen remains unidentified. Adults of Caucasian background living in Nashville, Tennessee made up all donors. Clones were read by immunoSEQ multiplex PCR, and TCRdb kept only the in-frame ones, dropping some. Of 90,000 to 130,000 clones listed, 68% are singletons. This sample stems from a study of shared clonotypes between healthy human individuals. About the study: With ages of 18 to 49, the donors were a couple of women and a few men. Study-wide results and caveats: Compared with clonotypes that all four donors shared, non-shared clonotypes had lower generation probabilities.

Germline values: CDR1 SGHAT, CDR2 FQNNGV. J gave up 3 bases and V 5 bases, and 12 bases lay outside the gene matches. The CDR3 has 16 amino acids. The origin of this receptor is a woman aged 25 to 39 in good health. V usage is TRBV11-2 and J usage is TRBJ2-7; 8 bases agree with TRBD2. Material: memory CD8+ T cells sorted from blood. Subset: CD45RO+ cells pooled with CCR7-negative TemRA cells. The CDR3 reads CASSAGTSGSFYEQYF. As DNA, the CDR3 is TGTGCCAGCAGCGCAGGAACTAGCGGAAGTTTCTACGAGCAGTACTTC.